This is a list of T cell receptor beta chains from one sample in a study of T-cell reconstitution after alpha-beta-depleted transplantation in children. Each CDR3 protein is one row after TCRdb ran MiXCR on the PCR reads. There are about 980,000 distinct CDR3 sequences in the sample; less than 30% occur only once, and about 28% lies in the top ten. Sequenced material: PBMCs, mostly from graft donor cells, taken 360 days after TCRalphabeta/CD19-depleted stem cell transplant. Source of these receptors: a boy under two years old who had a stem cell transplant for SCID, so the T cells may come from the graft donor. Each CDR3 is given with its conserved first and last residue. A D gene is named only where the DNA matches it firmly. Not every row has a clone size; where given, it reads once, few, many or a size class.

v_gene: TRBV4-1; d_gene: TRBD1; j_gene: TRBJ1-5; abundance: -; CDR3nt: TGTGCCAGCAGCCAAGGACAGGGGGGCAATCAGCCCCAGCATTTT; CDR3aa: CASSQGQGGNQPQHF
v_gene: TRBV29-1; d_gene: -; j_gene: TRBJ2-7; abundance: few; CDR3nt: TGCAGCGTTGTCGGGGGCCAGTACGAGCAGTACTTC; CDR3aa: CSVVGGQYEQYF
v_gene: TRBV24-1; d_gene: -; j_gene: TRBJ2-1; abundance: few; CDR3nt: TGTGCCACCAGTGACCCTAGGGTCGGGGGTGTTTACAATGAGCAGTTCTTC; CDR3aa: CATSDPRVGGVYNEQFF
v_gene: TRBV6-5; d_gene: -; j_gene: TRBJ2-7; abundance: few; CDR3nt: TGTGCCAGCAGTTACGGGGCAGGGTCCCACGAGCAGTACTTC; CDR3aa: CASSYGAGSHEQYF
v_gene: TRBV9; d_gene: TRBD2; j_gene: TRBJ2-3; abundance: few; CDR3nt: TGTGCCAGCAGCGCCGCCCAGACTAGCGGGGTCACAGATACGCAGTATTTT; CDR3aa: CASSAAQTSGVTDTQYF
v_gene: TRBV5-1; d_gene: -; j_gene: TRBJ2-5; abundance: -; CDR3nt: TGCGCCAGCAGCTTGGAACCCCAAGGGGGGACCCAGTACTTC; CDR3aa: CASSLEPQGGTQYF
v_gene: TRBV6-5; d_gene: TRBD1; j_gene: TRBJ2-2; abundance: -; CDR3nt: TGTGCCAGCAGTTACTCGCGGACAGGGCTAACGGGCGGGGAGCTGTTTTTT; CDR3aa: CASSYSRTGLTGGELFF
v_gene: TRBV6-2/TRBV6-3; d_gene: -; j_gene: TRBJ2-3; abundance: -; CDR3nt: TGTGCCAGCAGTTACGCAGAGGTCCTACTTGATACGCAGTATTTT; CDR3aa: CASSYAEVLLDTQYF
v_gene: TRBV10-3; d_gene: -; j_gene: TRBJ2-4; abundance: -; CDR3nt: TGTGCCATCAGTGAGTCACTCCCTGGGAGGAACATTCAGTACTTC; CDR3aa: CAISESLPGRNIQYF
v_gene: TRBV7-3; d_gene: TRBD2; j_gene: TRBJ2-1; abundance: few; CDR3nt: TGTGCCAGCAGCTTAAGGTTAGCGGGGATGAATGAGCAGTTCTTC; CDR3aa: CASSLRLAGMNEQFF
v_gene: TRBV4-1; d_gene: -; j_gene: TRBJ2-2; abundance: -; CDR3nt: TGCGCCAGCAGCCAAGGGGCAGACCCCGGGGAGCTGTTTTTT; CDR3aa: CASSQGADPGELFF